Each of the 17 T cell receptor beta chains below was sequenced from the same sample in a study of regulatory T cells in long-lasting Graves disease. As to time point: newly diagnosed GD, antithyroid drugs for less than 3 months. TCR sequences were obtained from RNA taken from PBMCs. Both iRepertoire HTBI primers and Arm-PCR of CDR3 regions were used to build the TCR beta libraries. Each CDR3 protein gets one entry after TCRdb re-called the multiplex PCR reads with MiXCR. Among about 470,000 distinct CDR3 sequences, under 15% were seen once, and the ten largest hold over 15%. These records were also assigned to another study, of T cells in Graves' hyperthyroidism and ophthalmopathy.

The sample consisted of peripheral blood mononuclear cells (PBMCs), taken at new diagnosis, from a patient treated with antithyroid drugs. Receptor source: a woman between 25 and 40 years old with Graves disease.

This clonotype appeared a few times. This chain uses TRBV5-1 with TRBJ1-1; TRBD1 matches 9 bases. The CDR3 covers 14 residues. The germline V gene encodes CDR1 SGHRS and CDR2 YFSETQ. The junction had 5 bases not matched to a gene; V was cut back by 1 base and J by 7 bases. The CDR3 DNA reads TGCGCCAGCAGCTTGACAGGGGGCGGGAATGAAGCTTTCTTT. Residues: CASSLTGGGNEAFF.

The chain is built from TRBV30 and TRBJ2-2; 9 bases fit TRBD2. The CDR3 extends over 15 amino acids. Germline assignment: CDR1 GTSNPN and CDR2 SVGIG (reference sequence). The J segment lost 6 bases and the V segment lost 3 bases, leaving 8 bases of the junction unmatched. Here the CDR3 DNA reads TGTGCCTGGAGAGCCCTAGCGGGAAGGTCCGGGGAGCTGTTTTTT. It encodes CAWRALAGRSGELFF.

This clonotype was recorded many times. The chain joins TRBV10-3 to TRBJ1-2; unclear D gene. Germline assignment: CDR1 ENHRY and CDR2 SYGVKD. V gave up 8 bases and J gave up 1 base, with 11 bases separating them. The CDR3 sequence is 13 residues long. The CDR3 loop is CAIPGGLNYGYTF. The CDR3 coding sequence is TGTGCCATCCCGGGAGGCCTTAACTATGGCTACACCTTC.

This clonotype has a count of ten or more. The chain combines TRBV20-1 with TRBJ2-7; either TRBD1 or TRBD2 may supply D (5 bases each). CDR1 and CDR2 (germline): DFQATT, SNEGSKA (reference sequence). This CDR3 is built from 14 residues. DNA of the CDR3: TGCAGCTACGACAGACTAATCACTGGATACGAGCAGTACTTC. This codes for CSYDRLITGYEQYF.

At least ten counts were recorded for this clonotype. At one of its ends the junction is not consistent with the germline gene, which may arise from a read error. CDR3 sequence reads: CSARDGGRASTLVRF. The CDR3 region has the DNA TGCAGTGCTAGAGATGGCGGGAGGGCCTCGACCCTGGTACGCTTC. The rearrangement uses TRBV20-1 and TRBJ2-1; 9 bases agree with TRBD2. CDR3 length equals 15 residues. Germline lookup yields CDR1 DFQATT and CDR2 SNEGSKA (reference sequence).

This clonotype was counted only a few times. CDR3 nucleotides: TGTGCCAGCAGCGTAGGGGACGTTAGCGTCACCACCGGGGAGCTGTTTTTT. It specifies CASSVGDVSVTTGELFF. The chain has TRBV9 and TRBJ2-2; D possibly uses TRBD1 or TRBD2 (5 bases each). The length of the CDR3 is 17 residues. Germline CDR1 and CDR2: SGDLS and YYNGEE. V was clipped by 0 bases and J by 4 bases, with 16 bases between them.

This clonotype occurred many times. The V and J genes are TRBV18 and TRBJ1-2, with D tentatively TRBD1 (5 bases). The germline CDR1 and CDR2 sequences are KGHSH and LQKENI. The CDR3 is 14 amino acids. V lost 0 bases to trimming and J lost 2 bases, with 7 bases between them. CDR3 sequence (DNA): TGTGCCAGCTCACCACCGCCAGGGAACTATGGCTACACCTTC. This translates into CASSPPPGNYGYTF.

There are a few counts of this clonotype. V is TRBV7-2 and J is TRBJ2-5; no definite D call. This CDR3 contains 15 residues. The germline V gene encodes CDR1 SGHTA and CDR2 FQGNSA. V lost 6 bases to trimming and J lost 5 bases, with 19 bases between them. CDR3 nucleotides: TGTGCCAGCAGTTCCCGGGCCCCACGTCGGGAGACCCAGTACTTC. Protein: CASSSRAPRRETQYF.

This clonotype was seen a handful of times. The chain carries TRBV18 and TRBJ2-3, with 15 bases identical to TRBD2. CDR1 and CDR2 from the germline V gene are KGHSH and LQKENI. V shed 3 bases and J 6 bases; nucleotides not matched to a gene: 7. The CDR3 is made up of 17 amino acids. The DNA for the CDR3 is TGTGCCAGCTCACCCCTACGGACTAGCGGGAGGGAGGATACGCAGTATTTT. Translation: CASSPLRTSGREDTQYF.

This clonotype was seen only a few times. The rearrangement links TRBV6-1 to TRBJ2-3, with D maybe TRBD2 (6 bases). V shed 6 bases and J shed 0 bases, with 19 bases lying between them. This CDR3 is 17 amino acids long. Germline-derived CDR1 and CDR2 are MNHNS and SASEGT. The CDR3 region is CASSAILIGTSTDTQYF. The CDR3 DNA is TGTGCCAGCAGCGCTATCCTTATCGGGACTAGCACAGATACGCAGTATTTT.

Ten or more counts support this clonotype. CDR3 sequence (DNA): TGTGCCAGCAGCCTGAACAGGGTTCGATCCGAGCAGTACTTC. Translated: CASSLNRVRSEQYF. This chain joins TRBV12-3 or TRBV12-4 and TRBJ2-7; TRBD1 might be the D (6 bases). The CDR3 has 14 amino acids. The V end lost 6 bases, the J end lost 6 bases, and 18 bases lay between the germline ends.

This clonotype was counted ten times or more. The chain combines TRBV6-2 or TRBV6-3 with TRBJ2-5, with TRBD1 matching 9 bases. V lost 2 bases and J lost 5; bases outside the gene matches: 6. The CDR3 consists of 15 residues. The germline V gene encodes CDR1 MNHEY and CDR2 SVGEGT. CDR3 sequence reads: CASSYRGTGMETQYF. The CDR3, as DNA: TGTGCCAGCAGTTACAGGGGGACAGGGATGGAGACCCAGTACTTC.

A remark on this clonotype: A much larger clone lies a single base off, so this may be a read error. The J gene is TRBJ2-5, the V gene TRBV12-3 or TRBV12-4; 13 bases map to TRBD2. This CDR3 spans 16 amino acids. CDR3: CASSLGLAGYKEAQYF. The CDR3 coding sequence is TGTGCCAGCAGCCTGGGACTAGCGGGATATAAAGAGGCCCAGTACTTC.

The rearrangement joins TRBV10-3 to TRBJ2-2; 12 bases are shared with TRBD2. Trimming cost V 2 bases and J 0 bases; bases outside gene matches: 13. Looked up from germline, CDR1 is ENHRY and CDR2 is SYGVKD. This CDR3 spans 21 amino acids. The CDR3 spells CAISETPPLLAGGPNTGELFF. CDR3 DNA sequence: TGTGCCATCAGTGAGACCCCCCCCCTGCTAGCGGGAGGGCCGAACACCGGGGAGCTGTTTTTT.

This clonotype was seen ten or more times. The chain links TRBV12-3 or TRBV12-4 to TRBJ2-3, with D hard to call. Trimming removed 6 bases at V and 4 bases at J, with 5 bases between. The length of the CDR3 is 11 residues. Written as DNA, the CDR3 is TGTGCCAGCAGAAGGGCAGATACGCAGTATTTT. The encoded protein is CASRRADTQYF.

This rearrangement joins TRBV5-1 to TRBJ1-3; TRBD1 aligns across 7 bases. Germline V lookup: CDR1 SGHRS, CDR2 YFSETQ. CDR3 size: 17 residues. Germline trimming cut 4 bases from V and 3 bases from J; bases unmatched to any gene: 13. The CDR3 coding sequence is TGCGCCAGCAGCGGAGAGGGGGCAAGTAGTCGTGGAAACACCATATATTTT. It specifies CASSGEGASSRGNTIYF. The entire variable domain, with the rest obtained from reference TRBV5-1 and TRBJ1-3, is as follows: KAGVTQTPRYLIKTRGQQVTLSCSPISGHRSVSWYQQTPGQGLQFLFEYFSETQRNKGNFPGRFSGRQFSNSRSEMNVSTLELGDSALYLCASSGEGASSRGNTIYFGEGSWLTVV.

This clonotype was picked up a small number of times. This chain uses TRBV6-1 with TRBJ2-7, with D perhaps matching TRBD2 (5 bases). This CDR3 region has 14 residues. Germline V lookup: CDR1 MNHNS, CDR2 SASEGT. V lost 10 bases, J lost 0 bases, and 16 bases lay in between. In nucleotides, the CDR3 is TGTGCCACCCTATATGGGAGCATCTCCTACGAGCAGTACTTC. Residues: CATLYGSISYEQYF.